This TCR beta chain was sequenced for a study of T cell changes during pregnancy in multiple sclerosis. TCRdb's copy holds only in-frame clones and misses some; the assay was immunoSEQ multiplex PCR. The sample lists around 96,000 clones, 90% to 95% occurring once. From germline, CDR1 is MDHEN and CDR2 SYDVKM. This CDR3 spans 15 amino acids. V shed 5 bases and J shed 2 bases, with 13 bases lying between them. The chain recombines TRBV28 with TRBJ1-5, with D perhaps matching TRBD1 (6 bases). The sample consisted of peripheral blood, taken after pregnancy. The sequence was obtained from a female donor in good health, enrolled as a control in a pregnancy study. CDR3 coding DNA: TGTGCCAGCAGTCCACAGGGCCGGGGCAATCAGCCCCAGCATTTT. Its protein product is CASSPQGRGNQPQHF.